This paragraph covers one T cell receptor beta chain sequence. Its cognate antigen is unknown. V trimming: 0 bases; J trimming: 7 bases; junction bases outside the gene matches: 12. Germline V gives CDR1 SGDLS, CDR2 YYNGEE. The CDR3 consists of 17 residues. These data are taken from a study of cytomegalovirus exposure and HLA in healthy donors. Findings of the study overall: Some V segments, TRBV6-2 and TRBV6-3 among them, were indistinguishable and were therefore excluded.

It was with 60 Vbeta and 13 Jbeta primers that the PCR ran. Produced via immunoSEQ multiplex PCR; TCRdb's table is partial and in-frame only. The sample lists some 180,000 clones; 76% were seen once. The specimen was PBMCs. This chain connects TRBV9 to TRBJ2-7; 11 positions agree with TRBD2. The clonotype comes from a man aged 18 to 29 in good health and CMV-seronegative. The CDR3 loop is CASSVDPSGGPGGEQYF. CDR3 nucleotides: TGTGCCAGCAGCGTAGACCCTAGCGGGGGGCCAGGTGGAGAGCAGTACTTC.